This is a list of T cell receptor beta chains from one sample in a study of T cells in Graves' hyperthyroidism and ophthalmopathy. TCRdb re-called the multiplex PCR reads with MiXCR, one entry per CDR3 protein. The sample lists 400,000 to 450,000 distinct CDR3 sequences, under 15% occurring once. Input material: blood. The receptors stem from a man in his late teens or twenties with Graves' ophthalmopathy. Each CDR3 is given with its conserved first and last residue. Fields, in order: CDR3 protein, J gene, D gene, V gene, clone size. A D gene is named only where the DNA matches it firmly. The listing skips clone size in some rows; elsewhere it reads once, few, many or a size class.

CASSSPGDRTSSAYGYTF TRBJ1-2 NA TRBV7-2 many
CASSLGDSAYEQYF TRBJ2-7 NA TRBV5-1 many
CASSQDRDIYGYTF TRBJ1-2 NA TRBV3-1 many
CASSYSMSQPNYGYTF TRBJ1-2 NA TRBV6-5 many
CAISGQMMYEQYF TRBJ2-7 NA TRBV10-3 NA
CASSLGTSGGAREQYF TRBJ2-7 TRBD2 TRBV7-8 many
CASNPPLQGGGYTF TRBJ1-2 NA TRBV7-9 many
CASSLDEGGNEQFF TRBJ2-1 NA TRBV11-2 many
CSASSGGDTEAFF TRBJ1-1 NA TRBV20-1 NA
CASSWGLSIYNEQFF TRBJ2-1 NA TRBV27 few
CASSLAGLAGSTDTQYF TRBJ2-3 TRBD2 TRBV6-2/TRBV6-3 many
CASSEFVTGTGREKLFF TRBJ1-4 TRBD1 TRBV6-1 few
CASSLGGRGTEAFF TRBJ1-1 NA TRBV5-6 NA
CASSLGRGHYEQYF TRBJ2-7 TRBD1 TRBV5-5 many
CASSELGNTIYF TRBJ1-3 NA TRBV6-1 NA
CASSMPYRGVNTEAFF TRBJ1-1 TRBD1 TRBV11-3 many
CAWSVVSPLHF TRBJ1-6 NA TRBV30 many
CASSAGPLITDTQYF TRBJ2-3 NA TRBV9 many
CASSFGTALFAQHF TRBJ1-5 TRBD1 TRBV12-3/TRBV12-4 many
CASSYVIAGEQFF TRBJ2-1 NA TRBV6-6 NA
CSALVGDRRLSLHF TRBJ1-6 TRBD1 TRBV20-1 many
CASSRIQGAEKLFF TRBJ1-4 TRBD1 TRBV18 many
CASSFRPKMNTEAFF TRBJ1-1 NA TRBV27 many
CATSEGQGASDTQYF TRBJ2-3 TRBD1 TRBV24-1 many
CSARVSGPANTGELFF TRBJ2-2 NA TRBV20-1 many
CASSEPNTEAFF TRBJ1-1 NA TRBV9 few
CASSSHWAGSSGNTIYF TRBJ1-3 NA TRBV6-1 many
CASSQGSIRGSGPYEQYF TRBJ2-7 NA TRBV3-1 few
CASSLLFLDTGELFF TRBJ2-2 NA TRBV5-8 many
CASSQDHPTGFKEKLFF TRBJ1-4 NA TRBV4-1 many
CASSYSSSGSLNPEQFF TRBJ2-1 TRBD2 TRBV6-6 many
CASSMQGTNSPLHF TRBJ1-6 NA TRBV6-1 many
CASSSPPRGRGEYEQYF TRBJ2-7 NA TRBV7-9 NA
CASSLRGGSTGELFF TRBJ2-2 TRBD2 TRBV28 few
CASSPYGDTQYF TRBJ2-3 NA TRBV27 few
CASSLRAMNTGELFF TRBJ2-2 NA TRBV7-2 NA
CASTELAFEQYF TRBJ2-7 NA TRBV2 NA
CASSLEGTQPQHF TRBJ1-5 NA TRBV5-1 many
CASSPTGTAYEQYF TRBJ2-7 NA TRBV13 many
CATSRGRNTEAFF TRBJ1-1 NA TRBV15 NA
CAISESATANGYTF TRBJ1-2 NA TRBV10-3 many